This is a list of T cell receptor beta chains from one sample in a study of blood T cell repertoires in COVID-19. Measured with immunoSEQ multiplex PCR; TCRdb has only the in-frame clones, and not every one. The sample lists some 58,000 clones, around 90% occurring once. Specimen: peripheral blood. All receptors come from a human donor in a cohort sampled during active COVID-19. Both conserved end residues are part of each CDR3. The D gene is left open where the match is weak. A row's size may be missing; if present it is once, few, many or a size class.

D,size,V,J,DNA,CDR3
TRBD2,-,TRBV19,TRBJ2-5,TGTGCCAGTAGTGGAGCGGGGGCTGCTGAGGAGACCCAGTACTTC,CASSGAGAAEETQYF
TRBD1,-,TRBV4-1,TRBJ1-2,TGCGCCAGCAGCCAAGGTGCCGCCGGGACAGCCTATGGCTACACCTTC,CASSQGAAGTAYGYTF
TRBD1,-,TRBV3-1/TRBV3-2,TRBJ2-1,TGTGCCAGCAGCCGGGACAGCTCCTACAATGAGCAGTTCTTC,CASSRDSSYNEQFF
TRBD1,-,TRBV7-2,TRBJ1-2,TGTGCCAGCAGCCCCCAGGGGACAGGCCTCATTCGAGGCGATGGCTACACCTTC,CASSPQGTGLIRGDGYTF
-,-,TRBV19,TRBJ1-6,TGTGCCAGTAGTATTGAACAGTATAATTCACCCCTCCACTTT,CASSIEQYNSPLHF
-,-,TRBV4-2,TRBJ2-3,TGTGCCAGCAGCCAAGTAGGGGGCGGGGTTACAGATACGCAGTATTTT,CASSQVGGGVTDTQYF
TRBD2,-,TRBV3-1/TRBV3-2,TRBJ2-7,TGTGCCAGCAGCCAGCTTTCGGGACTAGCGGGAGGGCGGGTAGATGAGCAGTACTTC,CASSQLSGLAGGRVDEQYF
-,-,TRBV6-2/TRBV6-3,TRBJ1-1,TGTGCCAGCAGTCTAGACCGAGCCCAGCCACTCGGGATGAACACTGAAGCTTTCTTT,CASSLDRAQPLGMNTEAFF
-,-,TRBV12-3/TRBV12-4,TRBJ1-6,TGTGCCAGCAGGCCGGACAGCTTTTCACCCCTCCACTTT,CASRPDSFSPLHF
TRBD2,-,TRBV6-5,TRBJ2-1,TGTGCCAGCAGTCATAGCGGGGTAGGCCACAATGAGCAGTTCTTC,CASSHSGVGHNEQFF
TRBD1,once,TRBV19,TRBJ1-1,TGTGCCTCGCGACAGGGTGTAAGAATGAACACTGAAGCTTTCTTT,CASRQGVRMNTEAFF
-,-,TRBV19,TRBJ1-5,TGTGCCAGTAGCATACAAGACTTCCAGCCCCAGCATTTT,CASSIQDFQPQHF
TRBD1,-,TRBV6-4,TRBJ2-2,TGTGCCAGCAGTAGACAGGGGGCGAACACCGGGGAGCTGTTTTTT,CASSRQGANTGELFF
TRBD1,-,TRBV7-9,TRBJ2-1,TGTGCCAGCAGCTTCACACCCTTCAGAGACAGGGGTAGGTTCTTC,CASSFTPFRDRGRFF
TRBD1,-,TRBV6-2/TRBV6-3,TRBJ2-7,TGTGCCAGCAGTTACTCGAATATCCTAAGGGGGCGCCGTGAGCAGTACTTC,CASSYSNILRGRREQYF
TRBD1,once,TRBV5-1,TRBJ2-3,TGCGCCAGCAGCTTACCCGGGACAGGGAGAGATACGCAGTATTTT,CASSLPGTGRDTQYF
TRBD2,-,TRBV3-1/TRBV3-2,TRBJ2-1,TGTGCCAGCAGCCAAGGACTAGCGGGGGGGCAGAATGAGCAGTTCTTC,CASSQGLAGGQNEQFF
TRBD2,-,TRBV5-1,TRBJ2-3,TGCGCCAGCAGCTTAACGGGCGGGAGTCCAGATACGCAGTATTTT,CASSLTGGSPDTQYF
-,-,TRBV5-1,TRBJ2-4,TGCGCCAGCAGCTTGGTCCCAGGGTCGAACATTCAGTACTTC,CASSLVPGSNIQYF
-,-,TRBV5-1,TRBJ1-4,TGCGCCAGCAGCTTGGCAGGGGCTGAAAAACTGTTTTTT,CASSLAGAEKLFF
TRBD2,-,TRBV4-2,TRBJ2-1,TGTGCCAGCAGCCAAGGTCAGCGGGGACTCTACAATGAGCAGTTCTTC,CASSQGQRGLYNEQFF
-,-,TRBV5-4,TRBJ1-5,TGTGCCAGCAGCCAGGGCAATCAGCCCCAGCATTTT,CASSQGNQPQHF
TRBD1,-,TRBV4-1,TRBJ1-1,TGCGCCAGCAGCCAGACAGGGGGCCACACTGAAGCTTTCTTT,CASSQTGGHTEAFF
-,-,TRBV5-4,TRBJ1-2,TGTGCCAGCAGCCAGGGACTCAACTATGGCTACACCTTC,CASSQGLNYGYTF
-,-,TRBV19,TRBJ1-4,TGTGCCAGTAGTCGGTGGACAGCAACTAATGAAAAACTGTTTTTT,CASSRWTATNEKLFF
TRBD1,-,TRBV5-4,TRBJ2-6,TGTGCCAGCGTCGCCGACAGGGTTCTTTCTGGGGCCAACGTCCTGACTTTC,CASVADRVLSGANVLTF
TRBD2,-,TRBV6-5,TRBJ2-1,TGTGCCAGTTCCCCGGGACTAGGGGTAGGGGAGCAGTTCTTC,CASSPGLGVGEQFF
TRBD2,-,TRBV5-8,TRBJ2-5,TGTGCCAGCAGCCCTAGCGGGGGGTTTAGCCAAGAGACCCAGTACTTC,CASSPSGGFSQETQYF
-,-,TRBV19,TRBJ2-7,TGTGCCAGTAGTATATTGGGGAAGACGGGGGAGCAGTACTTC,CASSILGKTGEQYF
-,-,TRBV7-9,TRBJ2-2,TGTGCCAGCAGCTACCTCGATCAGGCCGGGGAGCTGTTTTTT,CASSYLDQAGELFF
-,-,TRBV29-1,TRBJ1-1,TGCAGCGTCGTCGAGGGGGGGGGAGCCACTGAAGCTTTCTTT,CSVVEGGGATEAFF